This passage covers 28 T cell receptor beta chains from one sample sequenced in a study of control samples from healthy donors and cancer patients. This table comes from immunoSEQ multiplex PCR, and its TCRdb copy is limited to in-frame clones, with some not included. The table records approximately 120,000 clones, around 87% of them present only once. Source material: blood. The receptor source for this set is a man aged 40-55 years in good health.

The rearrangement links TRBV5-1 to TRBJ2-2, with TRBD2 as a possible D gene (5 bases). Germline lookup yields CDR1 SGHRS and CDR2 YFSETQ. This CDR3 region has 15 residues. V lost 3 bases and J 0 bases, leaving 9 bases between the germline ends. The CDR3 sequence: CASSYGSANTGELFF. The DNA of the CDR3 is TGCGCCAGCAGCTATGGGAGCGCGAACACCGGGGAGCTGTTTTTT.

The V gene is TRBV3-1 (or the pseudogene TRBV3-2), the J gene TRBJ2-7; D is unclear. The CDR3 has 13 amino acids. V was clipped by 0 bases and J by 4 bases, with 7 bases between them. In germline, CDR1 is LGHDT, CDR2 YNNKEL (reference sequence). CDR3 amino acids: CASSQESNYEQYF. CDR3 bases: TGTGCCAGCAGCCAAGAGTCCAATTACGAGCAGTACTTC.

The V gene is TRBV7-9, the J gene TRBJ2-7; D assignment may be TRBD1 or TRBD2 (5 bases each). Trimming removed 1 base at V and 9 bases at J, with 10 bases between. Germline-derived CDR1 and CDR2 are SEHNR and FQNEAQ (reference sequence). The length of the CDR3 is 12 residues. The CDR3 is CASSLEAGRQYF. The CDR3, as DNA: TGTGCCAGCAGCTTAGAGGCAGGGAGGCAGTACTTC.

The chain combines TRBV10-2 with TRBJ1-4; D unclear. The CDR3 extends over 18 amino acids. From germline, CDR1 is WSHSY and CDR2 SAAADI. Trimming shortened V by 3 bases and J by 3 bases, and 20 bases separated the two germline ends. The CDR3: CASSEGFGEGSANEKLFF. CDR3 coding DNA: TGCGCCAGCAGTGAAGGTTTCGGGGAGGGCTCCGCTAATGAAAAACTGTTTTTT.

CDR3 sequence: CASSLSEGEAFF. DNA for the CDR3: TGTGCCAGCAGCTTATCTGAGGGTGAAGCTTTCTTT. J is TRBJ1-1 and V is TRBV7-9; D gene uncertain. V lost 2 bases and J lost 7, with 8 bases in between. CDR3 size: 12 residues. Germline CDR1 and CDR2: SEHNR and FQNEAQ (reference sequence).

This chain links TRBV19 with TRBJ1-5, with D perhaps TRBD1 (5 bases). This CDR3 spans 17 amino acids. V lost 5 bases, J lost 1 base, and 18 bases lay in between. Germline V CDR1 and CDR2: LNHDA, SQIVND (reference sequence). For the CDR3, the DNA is TGTGCCAGTAGTCCGCATAAGGCAGGGATAAGCAATCAGCCCCAGCATTTT. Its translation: CASSPHKAGISNQPQHF.

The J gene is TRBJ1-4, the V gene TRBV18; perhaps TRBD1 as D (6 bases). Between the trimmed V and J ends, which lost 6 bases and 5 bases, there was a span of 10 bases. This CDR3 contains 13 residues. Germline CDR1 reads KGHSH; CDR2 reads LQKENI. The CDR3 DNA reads TGTGCCAGCTCGGACAGACAAAATGAAAAACTGTTTTTT. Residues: CASSDRQNEKLFF.

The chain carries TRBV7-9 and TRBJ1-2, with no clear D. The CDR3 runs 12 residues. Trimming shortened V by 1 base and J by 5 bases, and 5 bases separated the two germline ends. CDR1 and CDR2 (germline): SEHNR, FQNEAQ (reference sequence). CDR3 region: CASSLGQYGYTF. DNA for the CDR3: TGTGCCAGCAGCTTAGGGCAGTATGGCTACACCTTC.

The CDR3 bases are TGTGCCAGCAGTACCACCATGGACTCCTACGAGCAGTACTTC. Protein product: CASSTTMDSYEQYF. This rearrangement joins TRBV6-5 to TRBJ2-7; D ambiguous. V was cut by 5 bases and J by 0 bases, with 11 bases left in between. The CDR3 is 14 residues long. In germline, CDR1 is MNHEY, CDR2 SVGAGI.

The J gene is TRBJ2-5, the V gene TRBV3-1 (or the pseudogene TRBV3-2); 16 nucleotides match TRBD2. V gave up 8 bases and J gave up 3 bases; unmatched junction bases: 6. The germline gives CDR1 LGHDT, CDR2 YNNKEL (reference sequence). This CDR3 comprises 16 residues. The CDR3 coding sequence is TGTGCCAGCTCGGGACTAGCGGGGGGGCGGAAAGAGACCCAGTACTTC. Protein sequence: CASSGLAGGRKETQYF.

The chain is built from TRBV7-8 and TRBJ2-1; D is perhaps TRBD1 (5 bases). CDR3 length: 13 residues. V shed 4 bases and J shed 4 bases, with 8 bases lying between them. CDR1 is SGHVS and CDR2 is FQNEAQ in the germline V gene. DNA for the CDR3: TGTGCCAGCAGCTCAGGACAATACAATGAGCAGTTCTTC. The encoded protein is CASSSGQYNEQFF.

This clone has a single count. Written as DNA, the CDR3 is TGCGCCAGCAGCCAAGAAACGGGATCCCTCTCCTACGAGCAGTACTTC. It specifies CASSQETGSLSYEQYF. The chain carries TRBV4-1 and TRBJ2-7; maybe TRBD2 (5 bases). The germline V gene encodes CDR1 MGHRA and CDR2 YSYEKL. This CDR3 has 16 residues. V was clipped by 0 bases and J by 0 bases, with 12 bases between them.

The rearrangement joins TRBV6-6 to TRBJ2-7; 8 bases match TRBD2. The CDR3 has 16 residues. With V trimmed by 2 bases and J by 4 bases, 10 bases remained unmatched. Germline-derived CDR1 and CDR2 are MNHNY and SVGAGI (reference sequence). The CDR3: CASSYNFISGSYEQYF. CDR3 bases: TGTGCCAGCAGTTACAACTTCATCAGCGGGAGTTACGAGCAGTACTTC.

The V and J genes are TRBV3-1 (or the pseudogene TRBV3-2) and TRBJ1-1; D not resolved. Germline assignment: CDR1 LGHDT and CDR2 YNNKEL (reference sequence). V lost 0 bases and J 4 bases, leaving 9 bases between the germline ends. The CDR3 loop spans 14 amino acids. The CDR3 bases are TGTGCCAGCAGCCAAGAATCAGGTATCACTGAAGCTTTCTTT. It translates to CASSQESGITEAFF.

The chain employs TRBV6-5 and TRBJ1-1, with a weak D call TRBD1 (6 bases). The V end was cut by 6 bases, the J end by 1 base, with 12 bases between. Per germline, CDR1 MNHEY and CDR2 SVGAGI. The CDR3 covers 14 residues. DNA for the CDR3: TGTGCCAGCAGAATCAGGGGAGGGAACACTGAAGCTTTCTTT. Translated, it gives CASRIRGGNTEAFF.

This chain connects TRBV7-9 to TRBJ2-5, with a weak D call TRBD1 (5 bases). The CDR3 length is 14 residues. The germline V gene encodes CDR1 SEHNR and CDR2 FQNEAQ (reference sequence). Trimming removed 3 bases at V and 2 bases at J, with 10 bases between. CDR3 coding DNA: TGTGCCAGCAGCTTCGACAGCCGACAAGAGACCCAGTACTTC. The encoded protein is CASSFDSRQETQYF.

The CDR3 loop is CATSSLGRGRGTDTQYF. Here the CDR3 DNA reads TGTGCCACCAGCAGCTTAGGCAGGGGGCGGGGGACAGATACGCAGTATTTT. The rearrangement uses TRBV15 and TRBJ2-3; a weak D match, TRBD1 (8 bases). The CDR3 is 17 residues long. Germline CDR1 and CDR2: LNHNV and YYDKDF (reference sequence). The V end was cut by 3 bases, the J end by 3 bases, with 19 bases between.

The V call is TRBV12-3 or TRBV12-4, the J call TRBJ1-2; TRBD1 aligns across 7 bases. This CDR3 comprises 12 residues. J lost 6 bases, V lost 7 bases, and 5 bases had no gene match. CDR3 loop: CASTYRGDGYTF. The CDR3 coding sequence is TGTGCCAGCACCTACAGGGGAGATGGCTACACCTTC.

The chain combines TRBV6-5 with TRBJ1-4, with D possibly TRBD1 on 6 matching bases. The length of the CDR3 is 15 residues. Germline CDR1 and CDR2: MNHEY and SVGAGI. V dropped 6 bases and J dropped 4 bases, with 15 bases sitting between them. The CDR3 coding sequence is TGTGCCAGCAGGGCGGTCGGACAGTATAATGAAAAACTGTTTTTT. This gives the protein CASRAVGQYNEKLFF.

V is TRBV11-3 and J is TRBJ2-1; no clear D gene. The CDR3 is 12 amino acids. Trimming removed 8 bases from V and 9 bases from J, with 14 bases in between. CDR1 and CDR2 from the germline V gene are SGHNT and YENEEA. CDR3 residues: CASAPGLVEQFF. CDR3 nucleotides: TGTGCCAGCGCCCCTGGGTTAGTTGAGCAGTTCTTC. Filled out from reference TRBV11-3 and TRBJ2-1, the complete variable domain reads EAGVVQSPRYKIIEKKQPVAFWCNPISGHNTLYWYLQNLGQGPELLIRYENEEAVDDSQLPKDRFSAERLKGVDSTLKIQPAELGDSAVYLCASAPGLVEQFFGPGTRLTVL.

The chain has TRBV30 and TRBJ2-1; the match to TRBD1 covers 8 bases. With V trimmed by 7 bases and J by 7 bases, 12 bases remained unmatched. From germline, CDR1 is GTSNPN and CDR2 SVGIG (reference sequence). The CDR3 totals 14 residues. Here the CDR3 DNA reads TGTGCCTCTTCATCTACAGGGGGGTTTAATGAGCAGTTCTTC. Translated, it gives CASSSTGGFNEQFF.

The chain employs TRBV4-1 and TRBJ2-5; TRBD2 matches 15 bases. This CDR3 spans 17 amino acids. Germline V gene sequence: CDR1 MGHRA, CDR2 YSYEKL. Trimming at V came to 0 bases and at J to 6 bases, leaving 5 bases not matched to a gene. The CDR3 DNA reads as TGCGCCAGCAGCCAAGATCGGACTAGCGGGGGGGGGAAGACCCAGTACTTC. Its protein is CASSQDRTSGGGKTQYF.

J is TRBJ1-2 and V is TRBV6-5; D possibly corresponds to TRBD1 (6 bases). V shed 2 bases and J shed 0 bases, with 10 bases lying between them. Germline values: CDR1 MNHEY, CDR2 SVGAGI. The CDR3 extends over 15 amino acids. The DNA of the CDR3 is TGTGCCAGCAGTTACGGAACAGGGTCTAACTATGGCTACACCTTC. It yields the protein CASSYGTGSNYGYTF.

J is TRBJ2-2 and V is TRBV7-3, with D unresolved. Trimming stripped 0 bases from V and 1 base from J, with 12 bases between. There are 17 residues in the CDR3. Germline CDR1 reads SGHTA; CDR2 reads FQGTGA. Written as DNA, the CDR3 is TGTGCCAGCAGCTTAACGGAAGGACGATTGAACACCGGGGAGCTGTTTTTT. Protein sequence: CASSLTEGRLNTGELFF.

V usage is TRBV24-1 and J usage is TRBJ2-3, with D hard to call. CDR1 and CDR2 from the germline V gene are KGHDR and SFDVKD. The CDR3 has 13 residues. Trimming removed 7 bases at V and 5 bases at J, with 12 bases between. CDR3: CATRGQPGDTQYF. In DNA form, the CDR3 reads TGTGCCACCAGGGGCCAGCCTGGAGATACGCAGTATTTT.

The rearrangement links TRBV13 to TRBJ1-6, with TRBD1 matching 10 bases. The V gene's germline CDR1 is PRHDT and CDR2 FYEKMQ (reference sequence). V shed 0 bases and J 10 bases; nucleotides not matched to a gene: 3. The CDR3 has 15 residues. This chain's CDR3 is CASSLGGTGASPLHF. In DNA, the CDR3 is TGTGCCAGCAGCTTAGGTGGGACAGGGGCCTCACCCCTCCACTTT. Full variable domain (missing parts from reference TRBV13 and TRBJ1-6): AAGVIQSPRHLIKEKRETATLKCYPIPRHDTVYWYQQGPGQDPQFLISFYEKMQSDKGSIPDRFSAQQFSDYHSELNMSSLELGDSALYFCASSLGGTGASPLHFGNGTRLTVT.

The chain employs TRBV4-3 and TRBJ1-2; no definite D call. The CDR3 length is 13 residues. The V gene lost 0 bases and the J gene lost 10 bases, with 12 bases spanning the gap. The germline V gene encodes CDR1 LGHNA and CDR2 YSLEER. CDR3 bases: TGCGCCAGCAGCCAAGATTTAGCAGCAATCTACACCTTC. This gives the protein CASSQDLAAIYTF.

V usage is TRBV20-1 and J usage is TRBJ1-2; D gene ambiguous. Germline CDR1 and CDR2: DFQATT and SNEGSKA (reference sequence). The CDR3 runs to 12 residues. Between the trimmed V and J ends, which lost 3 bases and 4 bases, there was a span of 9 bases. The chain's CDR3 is CSASPNLYGYTF. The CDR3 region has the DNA TGCAGTGCTAGTCCCAACCTCTATGGCTACACCTTC.